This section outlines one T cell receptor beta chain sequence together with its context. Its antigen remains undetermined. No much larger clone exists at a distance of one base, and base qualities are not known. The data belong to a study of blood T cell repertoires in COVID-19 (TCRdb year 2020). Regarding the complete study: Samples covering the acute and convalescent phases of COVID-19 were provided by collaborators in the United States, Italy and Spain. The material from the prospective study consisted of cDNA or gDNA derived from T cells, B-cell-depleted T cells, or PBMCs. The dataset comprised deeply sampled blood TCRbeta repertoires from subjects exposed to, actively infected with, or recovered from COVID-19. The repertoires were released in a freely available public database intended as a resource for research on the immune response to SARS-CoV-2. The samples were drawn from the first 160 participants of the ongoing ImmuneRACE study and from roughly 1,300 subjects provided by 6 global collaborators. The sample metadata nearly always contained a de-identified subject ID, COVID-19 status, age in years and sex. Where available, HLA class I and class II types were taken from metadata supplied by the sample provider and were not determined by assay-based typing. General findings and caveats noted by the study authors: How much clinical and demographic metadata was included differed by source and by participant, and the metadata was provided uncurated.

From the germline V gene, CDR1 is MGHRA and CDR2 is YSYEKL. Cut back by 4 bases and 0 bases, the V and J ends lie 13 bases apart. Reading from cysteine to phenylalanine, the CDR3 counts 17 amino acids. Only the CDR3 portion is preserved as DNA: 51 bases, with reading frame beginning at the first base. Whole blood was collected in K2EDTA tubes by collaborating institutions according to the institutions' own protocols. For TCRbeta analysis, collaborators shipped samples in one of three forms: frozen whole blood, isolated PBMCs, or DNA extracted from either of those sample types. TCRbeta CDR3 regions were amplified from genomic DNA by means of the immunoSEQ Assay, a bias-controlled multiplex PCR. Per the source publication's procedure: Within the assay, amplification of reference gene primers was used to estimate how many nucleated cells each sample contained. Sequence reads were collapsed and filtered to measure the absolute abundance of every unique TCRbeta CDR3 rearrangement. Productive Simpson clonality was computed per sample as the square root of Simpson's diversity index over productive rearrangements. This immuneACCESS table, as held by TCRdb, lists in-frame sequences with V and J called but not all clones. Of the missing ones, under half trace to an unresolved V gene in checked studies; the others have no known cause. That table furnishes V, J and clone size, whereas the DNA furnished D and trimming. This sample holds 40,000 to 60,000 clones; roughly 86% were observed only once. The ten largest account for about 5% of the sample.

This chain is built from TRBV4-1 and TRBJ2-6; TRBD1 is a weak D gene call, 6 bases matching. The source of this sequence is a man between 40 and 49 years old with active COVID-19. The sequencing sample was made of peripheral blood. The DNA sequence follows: TGCGCCAGCAGCCGATGGGGGCCAGACTCTGGGGCCAACGTCCTGACTTTC. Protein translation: CASSRWGPDSGANVLTF.